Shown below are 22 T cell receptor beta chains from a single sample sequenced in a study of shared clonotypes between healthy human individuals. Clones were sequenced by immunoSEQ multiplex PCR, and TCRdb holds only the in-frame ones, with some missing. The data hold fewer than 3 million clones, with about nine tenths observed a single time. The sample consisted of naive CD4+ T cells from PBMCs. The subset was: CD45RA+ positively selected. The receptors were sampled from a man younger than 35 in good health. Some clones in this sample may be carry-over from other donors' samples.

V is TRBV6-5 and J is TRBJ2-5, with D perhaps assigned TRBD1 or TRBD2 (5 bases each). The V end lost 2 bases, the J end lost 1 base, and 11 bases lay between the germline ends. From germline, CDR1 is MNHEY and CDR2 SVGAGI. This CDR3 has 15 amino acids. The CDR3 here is CASSYRGTPQETQYF. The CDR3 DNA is TGTGCCAGCAGTTACAGAGGGACCCCCCAAGAGACCCAGTACTTC.

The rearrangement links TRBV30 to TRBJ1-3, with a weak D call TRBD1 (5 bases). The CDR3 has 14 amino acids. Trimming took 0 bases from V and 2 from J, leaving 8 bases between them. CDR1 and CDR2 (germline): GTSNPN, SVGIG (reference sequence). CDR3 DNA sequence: TGTGCCTGGAGTGTAAGGGGTACTGGAAACACCATATATTTT. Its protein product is CAWSVRGTGNTIYF.

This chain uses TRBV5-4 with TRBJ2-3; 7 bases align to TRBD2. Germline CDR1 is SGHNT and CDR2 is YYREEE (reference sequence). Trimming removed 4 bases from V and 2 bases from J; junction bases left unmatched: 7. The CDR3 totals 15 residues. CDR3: CASSARGGDTDTQYF. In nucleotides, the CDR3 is TGTGCCAGCAGCGCGCGTGGGGGGGACACAGATACGCAGTATTTT.

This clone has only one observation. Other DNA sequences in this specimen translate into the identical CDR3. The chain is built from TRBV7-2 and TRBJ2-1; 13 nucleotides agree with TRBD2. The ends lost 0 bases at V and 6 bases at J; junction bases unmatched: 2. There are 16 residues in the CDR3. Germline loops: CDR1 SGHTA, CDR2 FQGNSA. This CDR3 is CASSLAGLAGANEQFF. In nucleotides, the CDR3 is TGTGCCAGCAGCTTAGCAGGACTAGCGGGAGCCAATGAGCAGTTCTTC. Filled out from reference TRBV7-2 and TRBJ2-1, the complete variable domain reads GAGVSQSPSNKVTEKGKDVELRCDPISGHTALYWYRQSLGQGLEFLIYFQGNSAPDKSGLPSDRFSAERTGGSVSTLTIQRTQQEDSAVYLCASSLAGLAGANEQFFGPGTRLTVL.

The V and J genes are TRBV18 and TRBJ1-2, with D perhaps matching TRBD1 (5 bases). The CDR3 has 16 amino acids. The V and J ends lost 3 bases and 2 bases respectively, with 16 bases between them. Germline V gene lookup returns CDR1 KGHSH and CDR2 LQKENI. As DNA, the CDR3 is TGTGCCAGCTCACCTCAAATCGGGACCGACAACTATGGCTACACCTTC. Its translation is CASSPQIGTDNYGYTF.

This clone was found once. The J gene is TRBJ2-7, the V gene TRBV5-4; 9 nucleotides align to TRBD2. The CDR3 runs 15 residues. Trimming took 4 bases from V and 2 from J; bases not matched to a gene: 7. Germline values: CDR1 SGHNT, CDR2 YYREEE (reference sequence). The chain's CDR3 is CASSLRPSGTYEQYF. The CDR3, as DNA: TGTGCCAGCAGCCTAAGGCCTAGCGGGACCTACGAGCAGTACTTC.

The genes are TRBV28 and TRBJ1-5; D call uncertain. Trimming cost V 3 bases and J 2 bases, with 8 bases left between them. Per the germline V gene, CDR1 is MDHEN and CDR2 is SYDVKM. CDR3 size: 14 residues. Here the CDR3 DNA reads TGTGCCAGCAGTTTCGCGTCGGGCAATCAGCCCCAGCATTTT. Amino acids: CASSFASGNQPQHF.

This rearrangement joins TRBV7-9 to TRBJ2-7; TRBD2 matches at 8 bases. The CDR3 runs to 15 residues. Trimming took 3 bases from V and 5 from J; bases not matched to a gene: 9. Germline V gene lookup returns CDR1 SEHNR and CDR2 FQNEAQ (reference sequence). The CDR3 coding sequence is TGTGCCAGCAGCTTTACCGGGGGGGAAGTACACGAGCAGTACTTC. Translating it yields CASSFTGGEVHEQYF.

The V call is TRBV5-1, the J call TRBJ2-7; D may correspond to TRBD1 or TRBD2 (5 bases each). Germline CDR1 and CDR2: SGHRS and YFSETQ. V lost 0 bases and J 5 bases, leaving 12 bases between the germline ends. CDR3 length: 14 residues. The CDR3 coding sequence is TGCGCCAGCAGCTTGGTCCCAGGGAGCCACGAGCAGTACTTC. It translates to CASSLVPGSHEQYF.

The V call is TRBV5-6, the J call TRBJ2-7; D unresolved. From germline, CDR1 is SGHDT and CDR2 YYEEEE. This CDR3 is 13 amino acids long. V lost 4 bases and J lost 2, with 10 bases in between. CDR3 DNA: TGTGCCAGCAGCAAAGGCACAACCTACGAGCAGTACTTC. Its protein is CASSKGTTYEQYF.

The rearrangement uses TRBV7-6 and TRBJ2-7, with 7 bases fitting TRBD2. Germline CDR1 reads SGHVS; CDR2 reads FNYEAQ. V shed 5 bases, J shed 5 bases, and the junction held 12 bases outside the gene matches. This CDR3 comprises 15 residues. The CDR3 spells CASSPLGGGSNEQYF. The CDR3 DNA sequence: TGTGCCAGCAGCCCTCTGGGGGGAGGGTCGAACGAGCAGTACTTC.

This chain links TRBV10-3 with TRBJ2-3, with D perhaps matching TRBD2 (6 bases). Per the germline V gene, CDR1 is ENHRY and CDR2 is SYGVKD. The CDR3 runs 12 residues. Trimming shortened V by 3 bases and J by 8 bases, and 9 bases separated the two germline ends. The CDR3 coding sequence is TGTGCCATCAGTGATGAGGGAGGTACGCAGTATTTT. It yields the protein CAISDEGGTQYF.

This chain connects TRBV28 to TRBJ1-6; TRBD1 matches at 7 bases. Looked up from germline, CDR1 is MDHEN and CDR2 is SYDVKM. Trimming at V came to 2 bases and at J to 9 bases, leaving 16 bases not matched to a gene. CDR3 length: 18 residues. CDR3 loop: CASSLAFSRGDSGSPLHF. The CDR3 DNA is TGTGCCAGCAGTTTAGCGTTCAGCAGGGGGGATTCGGGTTCACCCCTCCACTTT.

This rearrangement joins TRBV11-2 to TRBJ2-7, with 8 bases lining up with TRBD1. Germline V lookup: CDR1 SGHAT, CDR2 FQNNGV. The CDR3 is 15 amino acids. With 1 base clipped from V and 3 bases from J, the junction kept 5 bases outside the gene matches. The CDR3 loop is CASSLATGGFYEQYF. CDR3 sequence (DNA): TGTGCCAGCAGCTTAGCAACAGGGGGTTTCTACGAGCAGTACTTC.

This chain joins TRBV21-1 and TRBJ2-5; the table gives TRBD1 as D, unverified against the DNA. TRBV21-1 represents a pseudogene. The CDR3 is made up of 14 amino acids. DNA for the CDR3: TGTGCCAGCAGCCACCGGGACAAGCAAGAGACCCAGTACTTC. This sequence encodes CASSHRDKQETQYF.

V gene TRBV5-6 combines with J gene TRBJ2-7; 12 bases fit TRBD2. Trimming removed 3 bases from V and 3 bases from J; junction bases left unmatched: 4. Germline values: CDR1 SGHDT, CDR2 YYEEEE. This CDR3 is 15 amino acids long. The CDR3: CASSWRTSGNYEQYF. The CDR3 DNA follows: TGTGCCAGCAGCTGGAGGACTAGCGGGAACTACGAGCAGTACTTC.

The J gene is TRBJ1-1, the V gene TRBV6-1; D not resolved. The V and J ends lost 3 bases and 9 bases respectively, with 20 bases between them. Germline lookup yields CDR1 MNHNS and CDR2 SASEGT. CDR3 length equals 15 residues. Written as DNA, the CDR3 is TGTGCCAGCAGTGATGCATGGACCGAGATTGGGCAAGCTTTCTTT. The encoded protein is CASSDAWTEIGQAFF.

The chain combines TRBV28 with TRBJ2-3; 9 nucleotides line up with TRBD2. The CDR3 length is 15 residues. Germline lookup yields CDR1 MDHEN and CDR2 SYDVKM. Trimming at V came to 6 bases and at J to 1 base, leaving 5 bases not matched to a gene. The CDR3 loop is CASRNEREGTDTQYF. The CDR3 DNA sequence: TGTGCCAGCAGAAATGAGCGGGAGGGCACAGATACGCAGTATTTT. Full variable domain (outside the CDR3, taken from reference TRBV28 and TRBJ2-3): DVKVTQSSRYLVKRTGEKVFLECVQDMDHENMFWYRQDPGLGLRLIYFSYDVKMKEKGDIPEGYSVSREKKERFSLILESASTNQTSMYLCASRNEREGTDTQYFGPGTRLTVL.

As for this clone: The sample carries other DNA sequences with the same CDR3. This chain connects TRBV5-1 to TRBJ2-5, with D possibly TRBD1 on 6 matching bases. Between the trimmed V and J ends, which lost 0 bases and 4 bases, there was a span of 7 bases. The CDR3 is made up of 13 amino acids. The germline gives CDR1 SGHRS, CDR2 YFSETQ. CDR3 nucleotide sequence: TGCGCCAGCAGCTTGGGACAGGTAGAGACCCAGTACTTC. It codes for CASSLGQVETQYF.

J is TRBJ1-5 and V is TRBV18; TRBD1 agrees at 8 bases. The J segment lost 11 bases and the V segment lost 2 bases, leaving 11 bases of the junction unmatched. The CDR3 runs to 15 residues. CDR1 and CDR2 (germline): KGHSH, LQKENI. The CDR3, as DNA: TGTGCCAGCTCACCATCCACAGGGGGGCTAATGGCCCAGCATTTT. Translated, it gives CASSPSTGGLMAQHF.

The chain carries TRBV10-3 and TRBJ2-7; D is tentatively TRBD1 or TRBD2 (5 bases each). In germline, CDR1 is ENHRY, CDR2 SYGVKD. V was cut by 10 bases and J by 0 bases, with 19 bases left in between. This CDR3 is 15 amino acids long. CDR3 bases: TGTGCCACAAATCCGGGACCCAGGAGCTCCTACGAGCAGTACTTC. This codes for CATNPGPRSSYEQYF.

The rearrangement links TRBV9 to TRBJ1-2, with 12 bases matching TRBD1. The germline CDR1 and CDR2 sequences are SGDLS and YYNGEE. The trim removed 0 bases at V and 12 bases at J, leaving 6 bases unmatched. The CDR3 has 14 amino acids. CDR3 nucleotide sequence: TGTGCCAGCAGCGTAGCCGGGACAGGGGGCTATGACACCTTC. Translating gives CASSVAGTGGYDTF.